This T cell receptor (beta chain) derives from a study of blood T cells in healthy people across ages. Study observations and caveats: Unsorted PBMC material precluded a definitive naive versus antigen-experienced comparison.

With a J-beta primer mix and a sample-barcoded 5' primer, a second PCR ran about 7 to 12 cycles. Every sample produced at least 3 million CDR3-containing paired-end reads. TCRdb passed the 5' RACE reads through MiXCR, listing each CDR3 protein once. Of about 670,000 distinct CDR3 sequences listed, 40% to 45% are singletons. In the case of this clonotype: Its antigen is still unknown.

Per germline, CDR1 LNHNV and CDR2 YYDKDF (reference sequence). The V and J ends lost 9 bases and 0 bases, in that order; junction bases with no gene match: 4. This CDR3 has 14 residues. The chain uses TRBV15 and TRBJ2-3; 9 positions match TRBD1. Material: blood. This sequence was found in an elderly man in good health. The CDR3 region has the DNA TGTGCCACTAGGACAGGGGTCAGCACAGATACGCAGTATTTT. It is translated as CATRTGVSTDTQYF.